The rows below give T cell receptor beta chains drawn from one sample of a study of blood T cell repertoires in COVID-19. TCRdb's copy holds only in-frame clones and misses some; the assay was immunoSEQ multiplex PCR. The sample holds more than 45,000 clones, approximately 90% seen once. Material: peripheral blood. Receptors were obtained from a man aged 55-75 years with acute or convalescent COVID-19. The CDR3 runs from the conserved cysteine through the conserved F or W. Fields, in order: D gene, clone size, V gene, J gene, CDR3 protein, CDR3 DNA. A D gene is named only where the DNA matches it firmly. Some rows have no size entry. The others give once, few or many, or a class for an expanded clone.

d_gene: NA
abundance: NA
v_gene: TRBV28
j_gene: TRBJ1-1
CDR3aa: CASSSKPPPYPFF
CDR3nt: TGTGCCAGCAGTTCAAAGCCTCCACCATATCCTTTCTTT

d_gene: NA
abundance: NA
v_gene: TRBV10-2
j_gene: TRBJ1-2
CDR3aa: CASSESNGAAGYTF
CDR3nt: TGCGCCAGCAGTGAGTCGAATGGGGCTGCTGGCTACACCTTC

d_gene: NA
abundance: NA
v_gene: TRBV30
j_gene: TRBJ1-1
CDR3aa: CAWFSREAFF
CDR3nt: TGTGCCTGGTTTTCGAGGGAAGCTTTCTTT

d_gene: NA
abundance: NA
v_gene: TRBV7-9
j_gene: TRBJ1-5
CDR3aa: CASSGAEQPQHF
CDR3nt: TGTGCCAGCAGCGGGGCGGAACAGCCCCAGCATTTT

d_gene: NA
abundance: few
v_gene: TRBV27
j_gene: TRBJ1-5
CDR3aa: CASSLWANQPQHF
CDR3nt: TGTGCCAGCAGTTTATGGGCGAATCAGCCCCAGCATTTT

d_gene: NA
abundance: NA
v_gene: TRBV19
j_gene: TRBJ2-2
CDR3aa: CASSMLGADTGELFF
CDR3nt: TGTGCCAGTAGTATGCTAGGGGCCGACACCGGGGAGCTGTTTTTT

d_gene: TRBD2
abundance: once
v_gene: TRBV24-1
j_gene: TRBJ2-2
CDR3aa: CASQRGGNTGELFF
CDR3nt: TGTGCCTCCCAACGGGGGGGGAACACCGGGGAGCTGTTTTTT

d_gene: NA
abundance: NA
v_gene: TRBV27
j_gene: TRBJ2-5
CDR3aa: CASSSYRDWGEETQYF
CDR3nt: TGTGCCAGCAGTTCCTACCGGGACTGGGGGGAAGAGACCCAGTACTTC

d_gene: NA
abundance: NA
v_gene: TRBV5-4
j_gene: TRBJ1-1
CDR3aa: CASSLAGRDTEAFF
CDR3nt: TGTGCCAGCAGCTTGGCAGGCAGGGACACTGAAGCTTTCTTT

d_gene: NA
abundance: few
v_gene: TRBV15
j_gene: TRBJ2-7
CDR3aa: CATSRDQGSEYEQYF
CDR3nt: TGTGCCACCAGCAGAGATCAGGGTTCAGAATACGAGCAGTACTTC

d_gene: NA
abundance: NA
v_gene: TRBV6-2/TRBV6-3
j_gene: TRBJ1-1
CDR3aa: CASSYSGGNTEAFF
CDR3nt: TGTGCCAGCAGTTACTCGGGGGGGAACACTGAAGCTTTCTTT

d_gene: NA
abundance: NA
v_gene: TRBV4-2
j_gene: TRBJ2-3
CDR3aa: CASSQVGGISTDTQYF
CDR3nt: TGTGCCAGCAGCCAAGTGGGCGGGATAAGCACAGATACGCAGTATTTT

d_gene: NA
abundance: NA
v_gene: TRBV9
j_gene: TRBJ2-1
CDR3aa: CASSALPGVTRTYNEQFF
CDR3nt: TGTGCCAGCAGCGCCCTCCCCGGGGTGACTAGAACCTACAATGAGCAGTTCTTC

d_gene: NA
abundance: NA
v_gene: TRBV19
j_gene: TRBJ2-3
CDR3aa: CASSIARGGTDTQYF
CDR3nt: TGTGCCAGTAGTATTGCCAGGGGGGGCACAGATACGCAGTATTTT

d_gene: TRBD2
abundance: once
v_gene: TRBV11-2
j_gene: TRBJ2-5
CDR3aa: CASSHTRLAGGETQYF
CDR3nt: TGTGCCAGCAGCCATACAAGACTAGCGGGAGGAGAGACCCAGTACTTC

d_gene: NA
abundance: once
v_gene: TRBV29-1
j_gene: TRBJ2-5
CDR3aa: CSVEGRIQETQYF
CDR3nt: TGCAGCGTTGAGGGGCGGATCCAAGAGACCCAGTACTTC

d_gene: TRBD2
abundance: NA
v_gene: TRBV7-9
j_gene: TRBJ2-2
CDR3aa: CASSPPELASTGELFF
CDR3nt: TGTGCCAGCAGCCCCCCGGAACTAGCGTCTACCGGGGAGCTGTTTTTT

d_gene: NA
abundance: NA
v_gene: TRBV27
j_gene: TRBJ1-1
CDR3aa: CASSPAGGIRLANTEAFF
CDR3nt: TGTGCCAGCAGCCCCGCGGGAGGGATAAGGTTGGCGAACACTGAAGCTTTCTTT

d_gene: TRBD1
abundance: NA
v_gene: TRBV19
j_gene: TRBJ1-6
CDR3aa: CASSTLSGQPNSPLHF
CDR3nt: TGTGCCAGTAGTACATTGTCGGGACAGCCTAATTCACCCCTCCACTTT

d_gene: NA
abundance: NA
v_gene: TRBV27
j_gene: TRBJ1-6
CDR3aa: CASSFRGDSPLHF
CDR3nt: TGTGCCAGCAGTTTCAGGGGAGACTCACCCCTCCACTTT

d_gene: NA
abundance: NA
v_gene: TRBV6-6
j_gene: TRBJ1-1
CDR3aa: CASSGGGTEAFF
CDR3nt: TGTGCCAGCAGTGGGGGGGGAACTGAAGCTTTCTTT

d_gene: NA
abundance: few
v_gene: TRBV7-3
j_gene: TRBJ2-2
CDR3aa: CASSLFRAETYTGELFF
CDR3nt: TGTGCCAGCAGCTTATTCAGGGCAGAGACCTACACCGGGGAGCTGTTTTTT

d_gene: TRBD1
abundance: once
v_gene: TRBV11-3
j_gene: TRBJ2-5
CDR3aa: CASSPGTGRQETQYF
CDR3nt: TGTGCCAGCAGTCCCGGGACAGGGAGGCAGGAGACCCAGTACTTC

d_gene: NA
abundance: NA
v_gene: TRBV11-3
j_gene: TRBJ2-7
CDR3aa: CASSLKLAQTYEQYF
CDR3nt: TGTGCCAGCAGCTTAAAGCTAGCGCAAACCTACGAGCAGTACTTC

d_gene: TRBD2
abundance: NA
v_gene: TRBV5-4
j_gene: TRBJ2-7
CDR3aa: CASSVNSGNYEQYF
CDR3nt: TGTGCCAGCAGCGTGAATAGCGGGAATTACGAGCAGTACTTC

d_gene: TRBD2
abundance: NA
v_gene: TRBV6-5
j_gene: TRBJ2-7
CDR3aa: CASLVAGGPSEQYF
CDR3nt: TGTGCCAGCTTGGTAGCGGGAGGGCCCAGCGAGCAGTACTTC

d_gene: NA
abundance: NA
v_gene: TRBV6-2/TRBV6-3
j_gene: TRBJ1-5
CDR3aa: CASSRDNSNQPQHF
CDR3nt: TGTGCCAGCAGCCGGGACAATAGCAATCAGCCCCAGCATTTT

d_gene: NA
abundance: NA
v_gene: TRBV9
j_gene: TRBJ2-7
CDR3aa: CASSVGGYEQYF
CDR3nt: TGTGCCAGCAGCGTAGGCGGCTACGAGCAGTACTTC

d_gene: TRBD2
abundance: NA
v_gene: TRBV12-5
j_gene: TRBJ2-1
CDR3aa: CASGSSLAGGLYNEQFF
CDR3nt: TGTGCTAGTGGTTCCAGTCTAGCGGGAGGCCTATACAATGAGCAGTTCTTC